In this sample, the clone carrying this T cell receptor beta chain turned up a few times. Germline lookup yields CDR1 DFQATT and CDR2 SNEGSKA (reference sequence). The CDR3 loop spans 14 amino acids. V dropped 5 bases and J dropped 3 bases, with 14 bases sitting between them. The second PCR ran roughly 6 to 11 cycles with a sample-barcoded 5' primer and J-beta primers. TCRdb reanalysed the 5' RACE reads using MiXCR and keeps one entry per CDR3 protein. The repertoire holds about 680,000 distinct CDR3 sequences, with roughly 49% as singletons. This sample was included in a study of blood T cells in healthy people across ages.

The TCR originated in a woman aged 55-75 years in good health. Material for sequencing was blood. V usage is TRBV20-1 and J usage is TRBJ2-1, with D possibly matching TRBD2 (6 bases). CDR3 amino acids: CSARISGLYNEQFF. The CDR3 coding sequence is TGCAGTGCTCGCATTAGCGGACTCTACAATGAGCAGTTCTTC.